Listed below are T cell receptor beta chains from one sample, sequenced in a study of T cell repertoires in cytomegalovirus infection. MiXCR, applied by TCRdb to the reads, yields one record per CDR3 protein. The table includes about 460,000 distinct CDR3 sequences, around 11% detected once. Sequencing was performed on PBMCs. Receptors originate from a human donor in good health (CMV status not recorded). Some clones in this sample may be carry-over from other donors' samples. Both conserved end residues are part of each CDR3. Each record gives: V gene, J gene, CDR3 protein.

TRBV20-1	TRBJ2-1	CSARRPGREGEQFF
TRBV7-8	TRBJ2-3	CASSDRGRAADTQYF
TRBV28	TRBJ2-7	CASTSGQGVREQYF
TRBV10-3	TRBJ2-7	CAISERHLYEQYF
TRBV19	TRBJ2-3	CASSASSVATDTQYF
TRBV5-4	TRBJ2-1	CASSPPPMASGMSSNEQFF
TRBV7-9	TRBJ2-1	CASSDVAGVNEQFF
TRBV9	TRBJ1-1	CASSVEPQGWDTEAFF
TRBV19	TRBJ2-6	CASMSAGIGANVLTF
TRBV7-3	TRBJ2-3	CASSLYGKGTDTQYF
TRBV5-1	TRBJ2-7	CASSLGAGGEQYF
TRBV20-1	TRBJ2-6	CSASRRRGANVLTF
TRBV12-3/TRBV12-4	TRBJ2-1	CASSPRRPYNEQFF
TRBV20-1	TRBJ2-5	CSADMGGETQYF
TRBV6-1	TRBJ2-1	CATNWGEGNEQFF
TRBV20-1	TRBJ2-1	CSARPLAGGHNEQFF
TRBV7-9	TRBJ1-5	CASSRSGQVDQPQHF
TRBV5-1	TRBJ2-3	CASQIPSGGFTDTQYF
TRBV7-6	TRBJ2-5	CASSALRTDKETQYF
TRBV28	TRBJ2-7	CASSSATYEQYF
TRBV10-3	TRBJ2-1	CAISGGLASDYEQFF
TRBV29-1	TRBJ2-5	CSVASRGQETQYF
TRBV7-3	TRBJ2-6	CASSLTGTTSGANVLTF
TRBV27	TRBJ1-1	CASSSYMGTEAFF
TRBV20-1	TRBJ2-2	CSARVSGRAGELFF
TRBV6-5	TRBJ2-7	CASSYGPGLAHYEQYF
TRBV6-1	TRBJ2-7	CASSSVPIYEQYF
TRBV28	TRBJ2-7	CASSLPRGASGSPGQYF
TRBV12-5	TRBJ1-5	CASGRPGQGIYSNQPQHF
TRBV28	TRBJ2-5	CASSFRAGRETQYF
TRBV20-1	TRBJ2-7	CSARDRGRVNEQYF
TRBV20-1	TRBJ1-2	CSAREQANYGYTF
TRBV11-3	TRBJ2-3	CASSPRQGGEDTQYF
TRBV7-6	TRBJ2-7	CASSFRTPGREGNYEQYF
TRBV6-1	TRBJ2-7	CASSEFDEQYF
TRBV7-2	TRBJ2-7	CASSLGASGRGISYEQYF
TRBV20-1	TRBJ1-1	CSARESRGNTEAFF
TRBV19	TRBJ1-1	CASRRGTEAFF
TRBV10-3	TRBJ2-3	CATGLSGTGYAGHTDTQYF
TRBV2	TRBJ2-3	CASGHVIEGAMADTQYF
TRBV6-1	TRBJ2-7	CASSGRDLYEQYF
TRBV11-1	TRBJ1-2	CASSLEVSLPYGYTF
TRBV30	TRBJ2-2	CAWRRGPNTGELFF
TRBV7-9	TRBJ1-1	CASSLSGGVAFF
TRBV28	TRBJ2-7	CASSFPSRREPHEQYF
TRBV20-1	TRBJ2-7	CSAPFRGYEQYF
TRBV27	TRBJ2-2	CASSFSWTGNTGELFF
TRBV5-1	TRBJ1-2	CASSSGTDQTYGYTF
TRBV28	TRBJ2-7	CASRSGIKNEQYF
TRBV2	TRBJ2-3	CASSAEGARADTQYF
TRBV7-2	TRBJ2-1	CASSSDRDPVF
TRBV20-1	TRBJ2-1	CSASLTGHHEQFF
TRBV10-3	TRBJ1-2	CAISEFARGSGYTF
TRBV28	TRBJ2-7	CASSPLGVRSGLAAYEQYF
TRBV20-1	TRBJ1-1	CSAFQGNTEAFF